The following is a T cell receptor beta chain sequence with its context. As yet, its antigen is unknown. Some clones are missing from TCRdb's copy, which holds only in-frame ones; the method was immunoSEQ multiplex PCR. The table includes over 15,000 clones, about 77% detected once. These data originate in a study of OX40 agonist ivuxolimab in advanced cancers. Study observations and caveats: Antigen targets of the expanded peripheral T cells went undetermined.

Trimming took off 3 bases at V and 6 bases at J, with 10 bases between the two ends. This CDR3 has 13 amino acids. CDR1 is PRHDT, CDR2 FYEKMQ, per germline (reference sequence). The rearrangement joins TRBV13 to TRBJ2-3; TRBD2 might be the D (6 bases). This sample comprised CD4+ or CD8+ T cells sorted from blood, obtained in a trial of the OX40 agonist ivuxolimab. The sequence came from an adult with an advanced solid tumor such as melanoma, head and neck, liver or kidney cancer. The CDR3 loop is CASSFREQDTQYF. As DNA, the CDR3 is TGTGCCAGCAGCTTTCGGGAGCAGGATACGCAGTATTTT.